Listed below are T cell receptor beta chains from one sample, sequenced in a study of identical twins. TCRdb redid the calling of the 5' RACE reads with MiXCR, one entry per CDR3 protein. The data show 700,000 to 950,000 distinct CDR3 sequences, with 9% to 15% seen just once and roughly 1.6% held by the top ten. In addition, the sample was reused for a study of yellow fever vaccine responses in identical twins.

The sequencing sample was made of PBMCs. These receptors all stem from a woman between 18 and 29 years old in good health. Each CDR3 is given with its conserved first and last residue. The order of the fields is CDR3 DNA, CDR3 protein, CDR3 length, V gene, J gene, clone size, D gene. The D gene is left open where the match is weak. Rows may omit the clone size; those that give it use once, few, many or a size class.

CDR3 DNA: TGTGCCATCAGTGAGTTCCAGAGTTCGAATACGCAGTATTTT
CDR3 protein: CAISEFQSSNTQYF
CDR3 length: 14
V gene: TRBV10-3
J gene: TRBJ2-3
clone size: NA
D gene: NA

CDR3 DNA: TGCAGTGCTAGAGATACAGGGGGCGCGGATGGCTACACCTTC
CDR3 protein: CSARDTGGADGYTF
CDR3 length: 14
V gene: TRBV20-1
J gene: TRBJ1-2
clone size: few
D gene: TRBD1

CDR3 DNA: TGTGCCAGCAGTGAACAACGGACAGGCGCCCAAGAGACCCAGTACTTC
CDR3 protein: CASSEQRTGAQETQYF
CDR3 length: 16
V gene: TRBV2
J gene: TRBJ2-5
clone size: few
D gene: TRBD1

CDR3 DNA: TGTGCCAGCAGTGGAGGGCGGCCCCACAATGAGCAGTTCTTC
CDR3 protein: CASSGGRPHNEQFF
CDR3 length: 14
V gene: TRBV27
J gene: TRBJ2-1
clone size: few
D gene: NA

CDR3 DNA: TGTGCCAGCAGCTTGTCGGCAGGGCAATACAATGAGCAGTTCTTC
CDR3 protein: CASSLSAGQYNEQFF
CDR3 length: 15
V gene: TRBV5-5
J gene: TRBJ2-1
clone size: few
D gene: NA

CDR3 DNA: TGCAGTGCTGGAGAGGGCAGGGGACCAGATACGCAGTATTTT
CDR3 protein: CSAGEGRGPDTQYF
CDR3 length: 14
V gene: TRBV20-1
J gene: TRBJ2-3
clone size: NA
D gene: NA

CDR3 DNA: TGTGCCAGCAGTTCAGACAGGGGGCTCAACGATGAGCAGTTCTTC
CDR3 protein: CASSSDRGLNDEQFF
CDR3 length: 15
V gene: TRBV28
J gene: TRBJ2-1
clone size: few
D gene: TRBD1

CDR3 DNA: TGTGCCAGCAGCTCAGGACTAGCGTTCACCGGGGAGCTGTTTTTT
CDR3 protein: CASSSGLAFTGELFF
CDR3 length: 15
V gene: TRBV11-1
J gene: TRBJ2-2
clone size: NA
D gene: TRBD2

CDR3 DNA: TGTGCCAGCAGTTGGGTCGGATTAGCGGGAGCCCCGGGAGATACGCAGTATTTT
CDR3 protein: CASSWVGLAGAPGDTQYF
CDR3 length: 18
V gene: TRBV12-3/TRBV12-4
J gene: TRBJ2-3
clone size: many
D gene: TRBD2

CDR3 DNA: TGTGCCAGCAGCGTATTGGGCCCCACTGAAGCTTTCTTT
CDR3 protein: CASSVLGPTEAFF
CDR3 length: 13
V gene: TRBV9
J gene: TRBJ1-1
clone size: many
D gene: NA

CDR3 DNA: TGTGCCAGCAGGTCCAGAAGCGGGGGGCGTGTCACCGGGGAGCTGTTTTTT
CDR3 protein: CASRSRSGGRVTGELFF
CDR3 length: 17
V gene: TRBV12-3/TRBV12-4
J gene: TRBJ2-2
clone size: NA
D gene: TRBD2

CDR3 DNA: TGTGCCAGCAGCTTGGGTGGGTGGGGACTAGTCGAAGAGACCCAGTACTTC
CDR3 protein: CASSLGGWGLVEETQYF
CDR3 length: 17
V gene: TRBV11-3
J gene: TRBJ2-5
clone size: few
D gene: TRBD2

CDR3 DNA: TGCAGTGCTAGACGTGGGACAGGGGTTGATGGCTACACCTTC
CDR3 protein: CSARRGTGVDGYTF
CDR3 length: 14
V gene: TRBV20-1
J gene: TRBJ1-2
clone size: NA
D gene: TRBD1

CDR3 DNA: TGTGCCAGCTCACCTGACCCAGAAATCGGTGAGCAGTTCTTC
CDR3 protein: CASSPDPEIGEQFF
CDR3 length: 14
V gene: TRBV18
J gene: TRBJ2-1
clone size: few
D gene: NA

CDR3 DNA: TGTGCCAGCAGCTCAATGAAGACAGGGGCCGGGGAGCTGTTTTTT
CDR3 protein: CASSSMKTGAGELFF
CDR3 length: 15
V gene: TRBV7-7
J gene: TRBJ2-2
clone size: many
D gene: TRBD1

CDR3 DNA: TGTGCCACCAGCGGGACTAGCGGGATCAACAATGAGCAGTTCTTC
CDR3 protein: CATSGTSGINNEQFF
CDR3 length: 15
V gene: TRBV15
J gene: TRBJ2-1
clone size: NA
D gene: TRBD2

CDR3 DNA: TGTGCCAGCAGCCAAGGATTATCGGGTCTAGCGGGCACCGGGGAGCTGTTTTTT
CDR3 protein: CASSQGLSGLAGTGELFF
CDR3 length: 18
V gene: TRBV3-1
J gene: TRBJ2-2
clone size: NA
D gene: TRBD2

CDR3 DNA: TGCAGTGCAGGCCCTAGCGGGAGTCTCCATGAGCAGTTCTTC
CDR3 protein: CSAGPSGSLHEQFF
CDR3 length: 14
V gene: TRBV20-1
J gene: TRBJ2-1
clone size: once
D gene: TRBD2

CDR3 DNA: TGTGCCAGCAGCCCAGGTGGGACAGAGACTTACAATGAGCAGTTCTTC
CDR3 protein: CASSPGGTETYNEQFF
CDR3 length: 16
V gene: TRBV11-3
J gene: TRBJ2-1
clone size: NA
D gene: TRBD1

CDR3 DNA: TGTGCCAGCAGTTCCCCCTACCTAGCGGAACGGGATGAGCAGTTCTTC
CDR3 protein: CASSSPYLAERDEQFF
CDR3 length: 16
V gene: TRBV28
J gene: TRBJ2-1
clone size: few
D gene: TRBD2

CDR3 DNA: TGCGCCAGCAGCTCGCGGACTAGCGGGGGGAGCTCCTACAATGAGCAGTTCTTC
CDR3 protein: CASSSRTSGGSSYNEQFF
CDR3 length: 18
V gene: TRBV5-1
J gene: TRBJ2-1
clone size: NA
D gene: TRBD2

CDR3 DNA: TGTGCCAGCAGCTTGCTAGCGGGAGGACACACTTGGGAGCTGTTTTTT
CDR3 protein: CASSLLAGGHTWELFF
CDR3 length: 16
V gene: TRBV7-2
J gene: TRBJ2-2
clone size: few
D gene: TRBD2

CDR3 DNA: TGTGCCAGCAAGGGGTTTGGGGAGACCCAGTACTTC
CDR3 protein: CASKGFGETQYF
CDR3 length: 12
V gene: TRBV28
J gene: TRBJ2-5
clone size: NA
D gene: NA

CDR3 DNA: TGCGCCAGCAGCCAAGGGCGACTAGCGGGGAGCTCCTACAATGAGCAGTTCTTC
CDR3 protein: CASSQGRLAGSSYNEQFF
CDR3 length: 18
V gene: TRBV4-1
J gene: TRBJ2-1
clone size: few
D gene: TRBD2

CDR3 DNA: TGCAGCGTTGAAGGGGGGACTAGCGGGACCTCCTACAATGAGCAGTTCTTC
CDR3 protein: CSVEGGTSGTSYNEQFF
CDR3 length: 17
V gene: TRBV29-1
J gene: TRBJ2-1
clone size: many
D gene: TRBD2

CDR3 DNA: TGTGCCAGCAGCTCGCCGACAGGGTCAGTGGTTTACGAGCAGTACTTC
CDR3 protein: CASSSPTGSVVYEQYF
CDR3 length: 16
V gene: TRBV2
J gene: TRBJ2-7
clone size: few
D gene: TRBD1

CDR3 DNA: TGTGCCAGCAGTTCCCCGGTTTGGACAGGCAGCTATGGCTACACCTTC
CDR3 protein: CASSSPVWTGSYGYTF
CDR3 length: 16
V gene: TRBV6-5
J gene: TRBJ1-2
clone size: few
D gene: TRBD1

CDR3 DNA: TGTGCCAGCAGTTTGAGGGGTCGAAGTTACACTGAAGCTTTCTTT
CDR3 protein: CASSLRGRSYTEAFF
CDR3 length: 15
V gene: TRBV28
J gene: TRBJ1-1
clone size: NA
D gene: NA

CDR3 DNA: TGTGCCAGCAGTTTAGGATGGCTGGCCACAGATACGCAGTATTTT
CDR3 protein: CASSLGWLATDTQYF
CDR3 length: 15
V gene: TRBV12-3/TRBV12-4
J gene: TRBJ2-3
clone size: few
D gene: NA

CDR3 DNA: TGCGCCAGCAGCTTGGGGACGGTTAGCTCCTACAATGAGCAGTTCTTC
CDR3 protein: CASSLGTVSSYNEQFF
CDR3 length: 16
V gene: TRBV5-1
J gene: TRBJ2-1
clone size: many
D gene: NA

CDR3 DNA: TGTGCCATCAGTGAGGGCCGGCCAGGGGAAACCGGGGAGCTGTTTTTT
CDR3 protein: CAISEGRPGETGELFF
CDR3 length: 16
V gene: TRBV10-3
J gene: TRBJ2-2
clone size: few
D gene: NA

CDR3 DNA: TGTGCCAGTATGTCGGGGGGGGCCCCCGATACGCAGTATTTT
CDR3 protein: CASMSGGAPDTQYF
CDR3 length: 14
V gene: TRBV19
J gene: TRBJ2-3
clone size: few
D gene: TRBD2

CDR3 DNA: TGTGCCAGCAGCCGGAGAGTGGTGACGGATGAGCAGTTCTTC
CDR3 protein: CASSRRVVTDEQFF
CDR3 length: 14
V gene: TRBV5-6
J gene: TRBJ2-1
clone size: NA
D gene: NA

CDR3 DNA: TGCAGTGCTAGAGATCGGGGGGATACGCAGTATTTT
CDR3 protein: CSARDRGDTQYF
CDR3 length: 12
V gene: TRBV20-1
J gene: TRBJ2-3
clone size: few
D gene: NA

CDR3 DNA: TGCGCCAGCAGCCCCCGGGACTTTTACGAGCAGTACTTC
CDR3 protein: CASSPRDFYEQYF
CDR3 length: 13
V gene: TRBV5-1
J gene: TRBJ2-7
clone size: few
D gene: NA

CDR3 DNA: TGTGCCAGCAGCCCCGCGGGACAGGGTAACAATGAGCAGTTCTTC
CDR3 protein: CASSPAGQGNNEQFF
CDR3 length: 15
V gene: TRBV12-3/TRBV12-4
J gene: TRBJ2-1
clone size: NA
D gene: TRBD1